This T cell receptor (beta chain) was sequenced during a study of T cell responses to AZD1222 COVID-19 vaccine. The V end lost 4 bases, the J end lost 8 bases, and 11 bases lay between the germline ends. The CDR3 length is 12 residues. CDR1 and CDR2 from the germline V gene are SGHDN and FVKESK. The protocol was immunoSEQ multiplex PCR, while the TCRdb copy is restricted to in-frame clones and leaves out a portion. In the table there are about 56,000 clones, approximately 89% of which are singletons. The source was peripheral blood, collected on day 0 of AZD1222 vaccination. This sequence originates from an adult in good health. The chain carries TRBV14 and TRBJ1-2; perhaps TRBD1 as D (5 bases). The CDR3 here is CASSLSTVGYTF. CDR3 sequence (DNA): TGTGCCAGCAGCCTCTCGACAGTCGGCTACACCTTC.